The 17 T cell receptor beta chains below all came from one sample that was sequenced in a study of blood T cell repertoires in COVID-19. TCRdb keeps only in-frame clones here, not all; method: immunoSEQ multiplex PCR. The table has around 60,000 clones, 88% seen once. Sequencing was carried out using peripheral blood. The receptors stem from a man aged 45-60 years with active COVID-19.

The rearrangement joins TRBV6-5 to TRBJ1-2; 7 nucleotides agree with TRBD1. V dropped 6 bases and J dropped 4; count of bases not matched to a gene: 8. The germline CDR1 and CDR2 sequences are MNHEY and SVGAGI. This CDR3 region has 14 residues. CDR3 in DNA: TGTGCCAGCAGGGTACAGGGGTTTAGCTATGGCTACACCTTC. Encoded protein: CASRVQGFSYGYTF.

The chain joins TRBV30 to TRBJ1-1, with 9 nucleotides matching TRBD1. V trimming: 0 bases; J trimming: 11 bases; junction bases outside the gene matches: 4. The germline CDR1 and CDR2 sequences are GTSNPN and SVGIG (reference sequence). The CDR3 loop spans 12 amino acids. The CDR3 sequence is CAWSVTGQGAFF. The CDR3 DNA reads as TGTGCCTGGAGTGTAACTGGACAGGGGGCTTTCTTT.

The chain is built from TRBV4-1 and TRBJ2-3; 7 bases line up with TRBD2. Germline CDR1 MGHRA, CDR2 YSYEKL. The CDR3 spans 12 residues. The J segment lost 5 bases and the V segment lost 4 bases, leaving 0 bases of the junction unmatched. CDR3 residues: CASSRGGDTQYF. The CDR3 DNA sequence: TGCGCCAGCAGCCGGGGGGGAGATACGCAGTATTTT.

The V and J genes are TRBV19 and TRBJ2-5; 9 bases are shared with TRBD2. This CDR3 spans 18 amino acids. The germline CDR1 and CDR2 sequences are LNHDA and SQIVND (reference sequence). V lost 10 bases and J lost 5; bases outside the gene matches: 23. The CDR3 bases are TGTGCCACCAAGGCGGGCTCTTGGGATAGCGGGGGTCAGGAGACCCAGTACTTC. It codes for CATKAGSWDSGGQETQYF.

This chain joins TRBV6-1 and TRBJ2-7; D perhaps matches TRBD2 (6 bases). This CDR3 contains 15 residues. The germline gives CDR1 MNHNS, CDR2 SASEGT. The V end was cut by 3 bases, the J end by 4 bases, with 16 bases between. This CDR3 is CASSDRFRAGYEQYF. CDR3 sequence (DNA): TGTGCCAGCAGTGACAGGTTTAGGGCGGGGTACGAGCAGTACTTC.

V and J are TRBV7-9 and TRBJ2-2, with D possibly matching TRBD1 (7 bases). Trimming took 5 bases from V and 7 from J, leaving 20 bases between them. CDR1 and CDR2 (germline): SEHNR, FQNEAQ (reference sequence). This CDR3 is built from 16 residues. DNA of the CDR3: TGTGCCAGCAGCCCCGGAAATAGGGGGCGGGACGGGGAGCTGTTTTTT. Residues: CASSPGNRGRDGELFF.

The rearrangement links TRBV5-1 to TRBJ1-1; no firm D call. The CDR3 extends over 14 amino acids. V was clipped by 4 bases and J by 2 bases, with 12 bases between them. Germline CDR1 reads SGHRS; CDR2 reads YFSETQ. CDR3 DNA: TGCGCCAGCAGCGGCTGGGAGGGTAACACTGAAGCTTTCTTT. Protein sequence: CASSGWEGNTEAFF.

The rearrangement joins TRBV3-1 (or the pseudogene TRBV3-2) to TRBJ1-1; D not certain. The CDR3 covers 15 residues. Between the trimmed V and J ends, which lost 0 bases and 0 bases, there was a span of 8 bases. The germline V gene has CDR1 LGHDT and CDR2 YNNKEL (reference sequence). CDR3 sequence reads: CASSQDEGLNTEAFF. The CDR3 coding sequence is TGTGCCAGCAGCCAAGATGAGGGCCTGAACACTGAAGCTTTCTTT.

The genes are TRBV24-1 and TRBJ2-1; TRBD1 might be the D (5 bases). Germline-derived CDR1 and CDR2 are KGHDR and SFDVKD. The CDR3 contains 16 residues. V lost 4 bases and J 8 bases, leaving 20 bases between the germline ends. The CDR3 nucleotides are TGTGCCACCAGTGACCCAGGGCAGGGTGGGGCTGATGAGCAGTTCTTC. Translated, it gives CATSDPGQGGADEQFF.

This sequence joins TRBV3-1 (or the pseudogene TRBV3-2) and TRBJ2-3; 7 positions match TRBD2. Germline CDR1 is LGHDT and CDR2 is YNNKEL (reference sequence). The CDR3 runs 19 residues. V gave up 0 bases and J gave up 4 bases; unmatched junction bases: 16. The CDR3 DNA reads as TGTGCCAGCAGCCAAGATGGTAGTCGGGACTACCTTTGGGCAGATACGCAGTATTTT. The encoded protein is CASSQDGSRDYLWADTQYF.

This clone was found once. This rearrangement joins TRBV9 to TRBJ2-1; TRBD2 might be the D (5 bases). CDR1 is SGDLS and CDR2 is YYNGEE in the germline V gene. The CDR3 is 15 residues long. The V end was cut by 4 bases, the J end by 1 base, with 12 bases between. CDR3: CASSPRGQSYNEQFF. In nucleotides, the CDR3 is TGTGCCAGCAGCCCCCGAGGGCAGTCCTACAATGAGCAGTTCTTC.

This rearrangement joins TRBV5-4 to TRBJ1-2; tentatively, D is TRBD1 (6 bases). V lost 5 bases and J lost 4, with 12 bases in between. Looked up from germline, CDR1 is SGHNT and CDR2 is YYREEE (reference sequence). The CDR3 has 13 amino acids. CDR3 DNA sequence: TGTGCCAGCAGACCCGGACAGATCTATGGCTACACCTTC. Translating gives CASRPGQIYGYTF.

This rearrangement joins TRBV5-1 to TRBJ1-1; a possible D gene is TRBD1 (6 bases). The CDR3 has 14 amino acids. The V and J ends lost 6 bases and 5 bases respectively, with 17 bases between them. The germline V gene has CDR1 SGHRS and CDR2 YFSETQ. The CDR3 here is CASTRTAGNTEAFF. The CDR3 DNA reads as TGCGCCAGCACCCGGACAGCCGGGAATACTGAAGCTTTCTTT.

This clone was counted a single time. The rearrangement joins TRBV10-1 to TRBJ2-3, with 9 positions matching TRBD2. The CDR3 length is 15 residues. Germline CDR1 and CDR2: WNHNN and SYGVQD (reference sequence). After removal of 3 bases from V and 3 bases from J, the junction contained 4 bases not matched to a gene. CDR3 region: CASSEERGATDTQYF. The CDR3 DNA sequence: TGCGCCAGCAGTGAAGAGCGGGGGGCTACAGATACGCAGTATTTT.

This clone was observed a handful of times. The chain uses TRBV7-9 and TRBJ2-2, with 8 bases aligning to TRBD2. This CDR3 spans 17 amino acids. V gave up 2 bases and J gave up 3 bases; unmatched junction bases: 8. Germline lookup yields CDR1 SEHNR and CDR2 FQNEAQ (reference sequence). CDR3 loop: CASSLTPGTRHTGELFF. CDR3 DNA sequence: TGTGCCAGCAGCTTAACCCCCGGGACTAGACACACCGGGGAGCTGTTTTTT.

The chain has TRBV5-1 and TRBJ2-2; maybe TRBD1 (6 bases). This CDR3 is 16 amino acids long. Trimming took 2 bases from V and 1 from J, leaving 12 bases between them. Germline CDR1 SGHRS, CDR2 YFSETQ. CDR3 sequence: CASSLRQQGNTGELFF. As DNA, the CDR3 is TGCGCCAGCAGCTTAAGGCAACAGGGGAACACCGGGGAGCTGTTTTTT.

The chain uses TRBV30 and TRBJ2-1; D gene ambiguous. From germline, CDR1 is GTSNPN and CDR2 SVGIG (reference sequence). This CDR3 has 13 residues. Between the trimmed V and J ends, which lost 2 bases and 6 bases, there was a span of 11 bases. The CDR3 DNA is TGTGCCTGGAGTCGGTCCGAACGCAATGAGCAGTTCTTC. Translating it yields CAWSRSERNEQFF.